One sample yielded the 31 T cell receptor beta chains listed below, sequenced in a study of blood T cell repertoires in COVID-19. The repertoire was sequenced with immunoSEQ multiplex PCR; TCRdb's copy has only in-frame clones and lacks some. This table holds 190,000 or so clones, about four fifths found once. Material for sequencing was peripheral blood. All receptors come from a man between 45 and 60 years old with active or convalescent COVID-19.

This sequence joins TRBV4-3 and TRBJ1-1; D is unresolved. This CDR3 region has 15 residues. Germline V gene data show CDR1 as LGHNA and CDR2 as YSLEER. The germline V and J ends were trimmed by 0 bases and 1 base, with 9 bases remaining between them. CDR3 sequence reads: CASSQDLARNTEAFF. The DNA for the CDR3 is TGCGCCAGCAGCCAAGATCTGGCAAGGAACACTGAAGCTTTCTTT.

V gene TRBV19 combines with J gene TRBJ2-2; TRBD2 is a possible D gene (5 bases). Germline loops: CDR1 LNHDA, CDR2 SQIVND (reference sequence). Deletions cut 3 bases from V and 8 bases from J, with 10 bases between. This CDR3 has 13 residues. The CDR3 bases are TGTGCCAGTAGTATTCGTAGGACTGGGGAGCTGTTTTTT. It is translated as CASSIRRTGELFF.

The V call is TRBV30, the J call TRBJ1-6, with 9 bases aligning to TRBD1. The germline CDR1 and CDR2 sequences are GTSNPN and SVGIG (reference sequence). J lost 7 bases, V lost 5 bases, and 9 bases had no gene match. The CDR3 is 15 residues long. The CDR3 region is CAWGVAGTGNSPLHF. CDR3 DNA sequence: TGTGCCTGGGGAGTCGCCGGGACAGGGAATTCACCCCTCCACTTT.

The chain has TRBV9 and TRBJ1-4; TRBD1 is a possible D gene (5 bases). Germline assignment: CDR1 SGDLS and CDR2 YYNGEE. This CDR3 contains 14 residues. V lost 3 bases, J lost 1 base, and 7 bases lay in between. The chain's CDR3 is CASSGQGTNEKLFF. The CDR3 region has the DNA TGTGCCAGCAGCGGTCAGGGAACTAATGAAAAACTGTTTTTT.

The chain recombines TRBV10-1 with TRBJ1-1; a possible D gene is TRBD1 (5 bases). Germline CDR1 WNHNN, CDR2 SYGVQD (reference sequence). The V gene lost 0 bases and the J gene lost 5 bases, with 7 bases spanning the gap. The CDR3 consists of 13 residues. The CDR3 spells CASSESTETEAFF. CDR3 nucleotides: TGCGCCAGCAGTGAGTCGACAGAGACTGAAGCTTTCTTT.

V gene TRBV5-1 combines with J gene TRBJ2-1; 9 bases are shared with TRBD1. This CDR3 comprises 16 residues. Germline V lookup: CDR1 SGHRS, CDR2 YFSETQ. With 7 bases clipped from V and 9 bases from J, the junction kept 17 bases outside the gene matches. The CDR3 region is CASRRFSGTGTAEQFF. CDR3 DNA: TGCGCCAGCCGCCGATTTTCCGGGACAGGGACCGCTGAGCAGTTCTTC. Using reference TRBV5-1 and TRBJ2-1 for the parts outside the CDR3, the full variable domain is KAGVTQTPRYLIKTRGQQVTLSCSPISGHRSVSWYQQTPGQGLQFLFEYFSETQRNKGNFPGRFSGRQFSNSRSEMNVSTLELGDSALYLCASRRFSGTGTAEQFFGPGTRLTVL.

This chain uses TRBV12-5 with TRBJ2-1; D might be TRBD2 (5 bases). Between the trimmed V and J ends, which lost 5 bases and 5 bases, there was a span of 16 bases. This CDR3 spans 15 amino acids. Germline loops: CDR1 LGHNT, CDR2 FRNRAP. CDR3 sequence (DNA): TGTGCTAGTGGTCCCCCCTGGAGGAGCCACAATGAGCAGTTCTTC. This gives the protein CASGPPWRSHNEQFF.

CDR3: CATATGSGNTIYF. The CDR3 nucleotides read TGTGCCACGGCGACAGGCTCTGGAAACACCATATATTTT. The J gene is TRBJ1-3, the V gene TRBV10-3; perhaps TRBD1 as D (6 bases). With 10 bases removed from V and 0 bases from J, the gap between germline ends came to 10 bases. Germline assignment: CDR1 ENHRY and CDR2 SYGVKD. The CDR3 runs 13 residues.

The gene calls are TRBV10-3 and TRBJ2-2; 9 bases line up with TRBD2. The CDR3 covers 17 residues. The J segment lost 5 bases and the V segment lost 2 bases, leaving 9 bases of the junction unmatched. Germline V lookup: CDR1 ENHRY, CDR2 SYGVKD. The DNA for the CDR3 is TGTGCCATCAGTGAGCCGGGAAGCGGGGGGAGGACCGGGGAGCTGTTTTTT. It encodes CAISEPGSGGRTGELFF.

The chain uses TRBV5-4 and TRBJ2-7; 11 bases align to TRBD1. CDR3 length: 14 residues. Germline loops: CDR1 SGHNT, CDR2 YYREEE (reference sequence). Losses at the gene ends were 4 bases for V and 5 bases for J; bases not matched to a gene: 5. In DNA form, the CDR3 reads TGTGCCAGCAGCCGCCGGGACAGGGGGGACGAGCAGTACTTC. Amino acids: CASSRRDRGDEQYF.

V is TRBV10-1 and J is TRBJ2-3; a possible D gene is TRBD1 (6 bases). With 6 bases removed from V and 3 bases from J, the gap between germline ends came to 16 bases. This CDR3 is built from 15 residues. Germline loops: CDR1 WNHNN, CDR2 SYGVQD (reference sequence). CDR3 in amino acids: CASSGQPMGTDTQYF. CDR3 nucleotide sequence: TGCGCCAGCAGCGGACAGCCCATGGGTACAGATACGCAGTATTTT.

The chain uses TRBV11-2 and TRBJ1-3, with D maybe TRBD1 (5 bases). Trimming took off 6 bases at V and 2 bases at J, with 17 bases between the two ends. The CDR3 extends over 16 amino acids. Per germline, CDR1 SGHAT and CDR2 FQNNGV. The chain's CDR3 is CASRNAGGRAGNTIYF. As DNA, the CDR3 is TGTGCCAGCAGAAACGCGGGGGGGAGAGCTGGAAACACCATATATTTT.

The CDR3 loop is CASSHARGNTEAFF. CDR3 DNA sequence: TGCGCCAGCAGCCACGCCAGGGGAAACACTGAAGCTTTCTTT. The chain links TRBV4-3 to TRBJ1-1, with D possibly matching TRBD1 (6 bases). The V end was cut by 3 bases, the J end by 2 bases, with 10 bases between. CDR3 length equals 14 residues. Germline values: CDR1 LGHNA, CDR2 YSLEER.

This clone was counted once. V and J are TRBV7-8 and TRBJ1-6; 7 nucleotides agree with TRBD1. Trimming at V came to 1 base and at J to 10 bases, leaving 7 bases not matched to a gene. Per germline, CDR1 SGHVS and CDR2 FQNEAQ. This CDR3 spans 15 amino acids. This CDR3 is CASSLGGQLGSPLHF. CDR3 DNA: TGTGCCAGCAGCTTAGGGGGACAGCTAGGCTCACCCCTCCACTTT.

The rearrangement links TRBV18 to TRBJ1-1; 9 bases fit TRBD1. This CDR3 spans 14 amino acids. From germline, CDR1 is KGHSH and CDR2 LQKENI. V lost 6 bases and J lost 10; bases outside the gene matches: 12. CDR3 nucleotide sequence: TGTGCCAGCTCGGTCGGACAGGGGAGTATCGCAGCTTTCTTT. This translates into CASSVGQGSIAAFF.

The V gene is TRBV5-1, the J gene TRBJ1-1, with D possibly being TRBD1 (5 bases). CDR3 length equals 14 residues. Deletions cut 1 base from V and 2 bases from J, with 9 bases between. CDR1 is SGHRS, CDR2 YFSETQ, per germline. CDR3 protein: CASSLRQPNTEAFF. DNA of the CDR3: TGCGCCAGCAGCTTGAGACAGCCAAACACTGAAGCTTTCTTT.

In DNA, the CDR3 is TGTGCCAGCAGCTTAGTAGACACCGCCAGATGGGCTTTCTTT. This gives the protein CASSLVDTARWAFF. This sequence joins TRBV7-9 and TRBJ1-1; D gene ambiguous. Looked up from germline, CDR1 is SEHNR and CDR2 is FQNEAQ (reference sequence). CDR3 length: 14 residues. V lost 1 base, J lost 11 bases, and 17 bases lay in between.

This clone was seen just once. V gene TRBV30 combines with J gene TRBJ1-5; D uncertain. The CDR3 is made up of 14 amino acids. Germline CDR1 GTSNPN, CDR2 SVGIG (reference sequence). V was cut by 4 bases and J by 4 bases, with 14 bases left in between. CDR3 in amino acids: CAWTRARSNQPQHF. The CDR3 DNA reads TGTGCCTGGACCCGTGCCAGGTCAAATCAGCCCCAGCATTTT.

The rearrangement joins TRBV6-5 to TRBJ2-4; maybe TRBD1 (5 bases). The CDR3 extends over 14 amino acids. The germline V and J ends were trimmed by 6 bases and 0 bases, with 9 bases remaining between them. The germline V gene has CDR1 MNHEY and CDR2 SVGAGI. CDR3 region: CASRGLLAKNIQYF. CDR3 nucleotide sequence: TGTGCCAGCAGGGGGCTACTAGCCAAAAACATTCAGTACTTC.

The chain is built from TRBV6-6 and TRBJ1-5, with no clear D. The CDR3 has 16 residues. Germline CDR1 is MNHNY and CDR2 is SVGAGI (reference sequence). V gave up 0 bases and J gave up 4 bases, with 13 bases separating them. DNA for the CDR3: TGTGCCAGCAGTTACTCCTCGCCCCGCGCTAATCAGCCCCAGCATTTT. It specifies CASSYSSPRANQPQHF.

The chain uses TRBV27 and TRBJ1-4, with 10 bases that match TRBD1. This CDR3 contains 13 residues. Trimming cost V 3 bases and J 11 bases; bases outside gene matches: 3. The germline V gene has CDR1 MNHEY and CDR2 SMNVEV (reference sequence). The CDR3: CASSLTGGVKLFF. The CDR3 DNA reads as TGTGCCAGCAGTTTGACAGGGGGCGTGAAACTGTTTTTT. Based on the CDR3 plus reference TRBV27 and TRBJ1-4, the full variable domain is EAQVTQNPRYLITVTGKKLTVTCSQNMNHEYMSWYRQDPGLGLRQIYYSMNVEVTDKGDVPEGYKVSRKEKRNFPLILESPSPNQTSLYFCASSLTGGVKLFFGSGTQLSVL.

The V call is TRBV28, the J call TRBJ1-4; 7 nucleotides match TRBD1. The CDR3 spans 15 residues. The V and J ends lost 6 bases and 6 bases, in that order; junction bases with no gene match: 10. The V gene's germline CDR1 is MDHEN and CDR2 SYDVKM. The CDR3, as DNA: TGTGCCAGCAGGGTTTGGACAGGTTCCGATGAAAAACTGTTTTTT. This translates into CASRVWTGSDEKLFF.

Of note for this clone: Its ends do not fully match the called genes, so a read error is possible. The genes are TRBV7-7 and TRBJ2-5, with 9 bases identical to TRBD1. Germline loops: CDR1 SSHAT, CDR2 FNYEAQ (reference sequence). The CDR3 spans 15 residues. The CDR3 DNA reads as TGTGCTAGCAGCTTAGCGGCGACAGGGGGAGAGACCCAGTACTTC. This gives the protein CASSLAATGGETQYF.

The chain couples TRBV28 to TRBJ2-1; D might be TRBD1 (5 bases). The CDR3 has 13 residues. In germline, CDR1 is MDHEN, CDR2 SYDVKM. V lost 3 bases and J 9 bases, leaving 12 bases between the germline ends. For the CDR3, the DNA is TGTGCCAGCAGTTTGTCCCAGGGATCTGAGCAGTTCTTC. It codes for CASSLSQGSEQFF.

This sequence joins TRBV10-3 and TRBJ1-6, with 10 positions matching TRBD1. The V gene end was trimmed by 4 bases and the J gene end by 5 bases; junction bases not matched to a gene: 2. CDR1 ENHRY and CDR2 SYGVKD come from the germline V gene. The CDR3 consists of 15 residues. Here the CDR3 DNA reads TGTGCCATCAGTGGACAGGGGGCCCATAATTCACCCCTCCACTTT. Translation gives CAISGQGAHNSPLHF.

This chain links TRBV11-2 with TRBJ1-2; possible D gene TRBD1, 6 bases. The V end was cut by 7 bases, the J end by 5 bases, with 20 bases between. CDR1 and CDR2 (germline): SGHAT, FQNNGV. CDR3 size: 15 residues. The CDR3 spells CASNTPPRGEYGYTF. The CDR3 region has the DNA TGTGCCAGCAACACCCCACCCAGGGGTGAATATGGCTACACCTTC. Together with reference TRBV11-2 and TRBJ1-2, the CDR3 gives the full variable domain: EAGVAQSPRYKIIEKRQSVAFWCNPISGHATLYWYQQILGQGPKLLIQFQNNGVVDDSQLPKDRFSAERLKGVDSTLKIQPAKLEDSAVYLCASNTPPRGEYGYTFGSGTRLTVV.

The chain couples TRBV12-3 or TRBV12-4 to TRBJ2-3; D is possibly TRBD2 (6 bases). This CDR3 is 13 amino acids long. V was cut by 10 bases and J by 5 bases, with 16 bases left in between. Here the CDR3 DNA reads TGTGCCACCAGACTAGGATCGAGAGATACGCAGTATTTT. Its protein product is CATRLGSRDTQYF.

V gene TRBV7-2 combines with J gene TRBJ1-1; D may be TRBD1 (6 bases). The CDR3 contains 13 residues. Germline loops: CDR1 SGHTA, CDR2 FQGNSA. V was trimmed by 6 bases and J by 1 base, leaving 9 bases between them. The CDR3 loop reads CASRTQGNTEAFF. CDR3 DNA: TGTGCCAGCAGGACACAGGGGAACACTGAAGCTTTCTTT.

This clone was counted between two and nine times. The chain employs TRBV2 and TRBJ1-1, with D possibly matching TRBD1 (5 bases). The germline V gene has CDR1 SNHLY and CDR2 FYNNEI. This CDR3 contains 11 residues. The V end was cut by 1 base, the J end by 10 bases, with 7 bases between. In DNA form, the CDR3 reads TGTGCCAGCAGTGAAGGGGGCATAGCTTTCTTT. Translating it yields CASSEGGIAFF. Combining the CDR3 with reference TRBV2 and TRBJ1-1 gives the whole variable domain EPEVTQTPSHQVTQMGQEVILRCVPISNHLYFYWYRQILGQKVEFLVSFYNNEISEKSEIFDDQFSVERPDGSNFTLKIRSTKLEDSAMYFCASSEGGIAFFGQGTRLTVV.

This clone was counted once. This chain links TRBV5-1 with TRBJ2-3; 9 bases line up with TRBD2. The CDR3 totals 16 residues. The V and J ends lost 0 bases and 0 bases, in that order; junction bases with no gene match: 2. Looked up from germline, CDR1 is SGHRS and CDR2 is YFSETQ. The CDR3 here is CASSLVLAGSTDTQYF. CDR3 nucleotide sequence: TGCGCCAGCAGCTTGGTCCTAGCGGGGAGCACAGATACGCAGTATTTT. Filled out from reference TRBV5-1 and TRBJ2-3, the complete variable domain reads KAGVTQTPRYLIKTRGQQVTLSCSPISGHRSVSWYQQTPGQGLQFLFEYFSETQRNKGNFPGRFSGRQFSNSRSEMNVSTLELGDSALYLCASSLVLAGSTDTQYFGPGTRLTVL.

The chain recombines TRBV4-1 with TRBJ2-1; 14 positions agree with TRBD2. The CDR3 is made up of 17 amino acids. Germline assignment: CDR1 MGHRA and CDR2 YSYEKL. With 4 bases clipped from V and 5 bases from J, the junction kept 7 bases outside the gene matches. CDR3 DNA sequence: TGCGCCAGCAGCCCCTCGACTAGCGGGGGGGCCAACAATGAGCAGTTCTTC. Protein product: CASSPSTSGGANNEQFF.